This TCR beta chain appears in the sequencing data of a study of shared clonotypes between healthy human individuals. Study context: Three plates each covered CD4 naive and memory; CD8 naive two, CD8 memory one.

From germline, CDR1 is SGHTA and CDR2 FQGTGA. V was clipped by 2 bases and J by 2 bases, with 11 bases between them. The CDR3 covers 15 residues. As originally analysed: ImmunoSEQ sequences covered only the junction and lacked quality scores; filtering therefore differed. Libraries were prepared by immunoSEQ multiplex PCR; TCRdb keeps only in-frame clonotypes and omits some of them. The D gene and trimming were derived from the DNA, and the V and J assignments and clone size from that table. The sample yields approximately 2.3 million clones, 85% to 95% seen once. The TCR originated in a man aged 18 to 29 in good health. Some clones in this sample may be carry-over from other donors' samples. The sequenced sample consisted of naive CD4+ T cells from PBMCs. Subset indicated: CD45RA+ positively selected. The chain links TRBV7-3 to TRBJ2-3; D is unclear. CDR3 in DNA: TGTGCCAGCAGCTTAGGTCCGACTCCCACAGATACGCAGTATTTT. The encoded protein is CASSLGPTPTDTQYF.